This entry is about one T cell receptor beta chain. What it recognizes is unknown. From the second PCR step, alpha and beta chains were amplified apart. CMV status came from CD4+ IFNgamma after overnight CMV lysate stimulation. These data come from a study of naive and memory T cell subsets. Overall study results and limits: Findings for naive and memory subsets could not be checked against ground truth. Naive repertoires, especially CD8, held a few larger clonotypes, possibly memory cells re-expressing CD45RA. Over 85% of naive TCR sequences appeared only once after error correction, unlike memory subsets.

The beta constant-region primer was an equimolar mix of two oligonucleotides covering TRBC1 and TRBC2. Ligated cDNA was amplified by four rounds of PCR with nested alpha and beta constant-region primers and SP2. One entry per CDR3 protein, called by TCRdb with MiXCR from the UMI-ligation and nested PCR reads. Of 120,000 to 150,000 distinct CDR3 sequences in the sample, approximately 21% are singletons; the top ten hold 0.6% to 0.8%. Trimming removed 2 bases from V and 14 bases from J; junction bases left unmatched: 10. Germline assignment: CDR1 MNHEY and CDR2 SMNVEV (reference sequence). The length of the CDR3 is 13 residues.

The sequenced sample was naive CD8+ T cells from blood. This clonotype was obtained from a human donor in good health. The gene calls are TRBV27 and TRBJ2-5, with TRBD2 identical over 8 bases. For the CDR3, the DNA is TGTGCCAGCAGTTTAACCCTTAGCGGGACCGCTTACTTC. Amino acids: CASSLTLSGTAYF.